Shown below are 18 T cell receptor beta chains from a single sample sequenced in a study of long-term antiretroviral therapy in people with HIV. Researchers report immunoSEQ v3.0 was run at survey level. Some clones are missing from TCRdb's copy, which holds only in-frame ones; the method was immunoSEQ multiplex PCR. The table has about 40,000 clones, roughly four fifths seen once. This sample comprised unsorted PBMCs, obtained 1 year after starting antiretroviral therapy. These receptors all stem from a man between 18 and 35 years old with HIV.

The rearrangement links TRBV20-1 to TRBJ2-5; D not certain. Germline CDR1 and CDR2: DFQATT and SNEGSKA (reference sequence). There are 10 residues in the CDR3. V lost 3 bases and J lost 11, with 10 bases in between. The CDR3 DNA reads TGCAGTGCTAGCCCCGAAGGGCAGTACTTC. Encoded protein: CSASPEGQYF.

This sequence joins TRBV28 and TRBJ2-1; TRBD2 is a possible D gene (5 bases). The germline CDR1 and CDR2 sequences are MDHEN and SYDVKM. V was trimmed by 4 bases and J by 3 bases, leaving 19 bases between them. The CDR3 has 17 residues. CDR3 protein: CASSYRSEAANYNEQFF. The CDR3 DNA reads TGTGCCAGCAGTTACCGATCGGAGGCAGCAAACTACAATGAGCAGTTCTTC.

This chain links TRBV6-1 with TRBJ1-1; 10 nucleotides align to TRBD1. Germline V gene data show CDR1 as MNHNS and CDR2 as SASEGT. The CDR3 has 15 amino acids. V gave up 6 bases and J gave up 6 bases; unmatched junction bases: 10. The CDR3 spells CASSRARGQGAEAFF. The CDR3 DNA reads TGTGCCAGCAGCCGCGCAAGAGGACAGGGGGCTGAAGCTTTCTTT.

This clone was detected only a few times. In nucleotides, the CDR3 is TGTGCCAGCAGCCGCGACAGCCTCTTCACCGGGGAGCTGTTTTTT. Translated: CASSRDSLFTGELFF. The chain is built from TRBV6-5 and TRBJ2-2, with D maybe TRBD1 (5 bases). Germline assignment: CDR1 MNHEY and CDR2 SVGAGI. The CDR3 runs to 15 residues. V was cut by 6 bases and J by 4 bases, with 15 bases left in between.

This chain uses TRBV18 with TRBJ1-4; D not certain. Trimming removed 0 bases from V and 8 bases from J, with 10 bases in between. The V gene's germline CDR1 is KGHSH and CDR2 LQKENI. The CDR3 is made up of 14 amino acids. The CDR3 protein is CASSPPKLEEKLFF. Written as DNA, the CDR3 is TGTGCCAGCTCACCACCGAAATTAGAGGAAAAACTGTTTTTT.

The J gene is TRBJ1-3, the V gene TRBV6-6; D not resolved. Germline lookup yields CDR1 MNHNY and CDR2 SVGAGI (reference sequence). CDR3 size: 14 residues. V was shortened by 1 base and J by 0 bases, with 4 bases between the two germline ends. CDR3 nucleotides: TGTGCCAGCAGTTACTATCTCTCTGGAAACACCATATATTTT. Translation: CASSYYLSGNTIYF.

The sample holds a few counts of this clone. The CDR3 nucleotides read TGTGCCAGCAGGACCGGGACAGGGGCGACTGAAGCTTTCTTT. It translates to CASRTGTGATEAFF. The gene calls are TRBV27 and TRBJ1-1; 10 nucleotides align to TRBD1. CDR3 length: 14 residues. Per the germline V gene, CDR1 is MNHEY and CDR2 is SMNVEV (reference sequence). V shed 6 bases and J 5 bases; nucleotides not matched to a gene: 6.

The chain links TRBV4-3 to TRBJ2-7; 10 bases map to TRBD1. Per the germline V gene, CDR1 is LGHNA and CDR2 is YSLEER. CDR3 length: 15 residues. The junction had 4 bases not matched to a gene; V was cut back by 0 bases and J by 5 bases. Here the CDR3 reads CASSQDKTGGDEQYF. The CDR3 nucleotides are TGCGCCAGCAGCCAAGATAAGACAGGGGGCGACGAGCAGTACTTC.

V is TRBV5-6 and J is TRBJ1-1; TRBD1 matches at 12 bases. CDR1 and CDR2 (germline): SGHDT, YYEEEE. The CDR3 sequence is 16 residues long. Trimming took 2 bases from V and 2 from J; bases not matched to a gene: 4. CDR3 sequence reads: CASSFGTGGPNTEAFF. The CDR3 DNA follows: TGTGCCAGCAGCTTCGGGACAGGGGGCCCAAACACTGAAGCTTTCTTT.

The J gene is TRBJ2-7, the V gene TRBV4-1; no clear D gene. Trimming cost V 0 bases and J 2 bases, with 11 bases left between them. CDR3 length: 15 amino acids. Per germline, CDR1 MGHRA and CDR2 YSYEKL. The CDR3, as DNA: TGCGCCAGCAGCCAAGATCAAAGGGAACCCTACGAGCAGTACTTC. This translates into CASSQDQREPYEQYF.

This clone has a handful of counts. This rearrangement joins TRBV19 to TRBJ1-1; tentatively, D is TRBD1 (5 bases). Germline CDR1 reads LNHDA; CDR2 reads SQIVND (reference sequence). V shed 3 bases and J shed 6 bases, with 8 bases lying between them. This CDR3 spans 12 amino acids. CDR3 DNA: TGTGCCAGTAGTATGGGGACCGCTGAAGCTTTCTTT. Translation gives CASSMGTAEAFF.

The chain combines TRBV7-2 with TRBJ1-1; D is undetermined. This CDR3 comprises 12 residues. Deletions cut 1 base from V and 8 bases from J, with 8 bases between. Germline values: CDR1 SGHTA, CDR2 FQGNSA. CDR3 bases: TGTGCCAGCAGCTTAGGCGTCGGCGAAGCTTTCTTT. This translates into CASSLGVGEAFF.

This chain joins TRBV14 and TRBJ2-1; 13 bases line up with TRBD2. Germline CDR1 reads SGHDN; CDR2 reads FVKESK. There are 18 residues in the CDR3. V shed 1 base, J shed 0 bases, and the junction held 3 bases outside the gene matches. The CDR3 region has the DNA TGTGCCAGCAGCCAAGCGACTAGCGGGAGGCCCTCCTACAATGAGCAGTTCTTC. Its protein is CASSQATSGRPSYNEQFF.

The chain's CDR3 is CASKGPYNEQFF. The CDR3 bases are TGTGCCAGCAAGGGTCCCTACAATGAGCAGTTCTTC. The genes are TRBV6-5 and TRBJ2-1; D gene ambiguous. Trimming pared 7 bases from V and 2 bases from J, leaving 6 bases between. The CDR3 is 12 residues long. Germline lookup yields CDR1 MNHEY and CDR2 SVGAGI.

The chain recombines TRBV5-1 with TRBJ2-1; D assignment may be TRBD1 or TRBD2 (6 bases each). CDR3 length: 12 amino acids. Germline V lookup: CDR1 SGHRS, CDR2 YFSETQ. With 4 bases removed from V and 9 bases from J, the gap between germline ends came to 11 bases. The CDR3, as DNA: TGCGCCAGCAGCCCCGGAGGGGGTGAGCAGTTCTTC. Its protein is CASSPGGGEQFF.

V and J are TRBV11-2 and TRBJ1-1; 7 nucleotides agree with TRBD1. V was clipped by 1 base and J by 3 bases; unmatched bases: 5. There are 15 residues in the CDR3. Germline V lookup: CDR1 SGHAT, CDR2 FQNNGV. The CDR3 region is CASSLGQGLYTEAFF. The CDR3 DNA reads TGTGCCAGCAGCTTAGGACAGGGACTGTACACTGAAGCTTTCTTT. Full variable domain (outside the CDR3, taken from reference TRBV11-2 and TRBJ1-1): EAGVAQSPRYKIIEKRQSVAFWCNPISGHATLYWYQQILGQGPKLLIQFQNNGVVDDSQLPKDRFSAERLKGVDSTLKIQPAKLEDSAVYLCASSLGQGLYTEAFFGQGTRLTVV.

The CDR3 DNA reads as TGTGCCAGCTCACCCTCCCCAGGACAGGGATTAAGGAATGGCTACACCTTC. This encodes CASSPSPGQGLRNGYTF. The chain employs TRBV18 and TRBJ1-2; 8 nucleotides align to TRBD1. The V gene end was trimmed by 3 bases and the J gene end by 6 bases; junction bases not matched to a gene: 15. The V gene's germline CDR1 is KGHSH and CDR2 LQKENI. The CDR3 totals 17 residues.

V is TRBV4-3 and J is TRBJ1-1, with 7 bases fitting TRBD1. CDR1 is LGHNA and CDR2 is YSLEER in the germline V gene. V gave up 0 bases and J gave up 5 bases; unmatched junction bases: 6. The CDR3 runs 15 residues. The CDR3 DNA is TGCGCCAGCAGCCAAGATCACAGGGGTGGGACTGAAGCTTTCTTT. Amino acid sequence: CASSQDHRGGTEAFF.